This T cell receptor beta chain was profiled in a study of blood T cells in healthy people across ages. The use of a sample-barcoded 5' primer and a J-beta primer mix characterized a second PCR of 7 to 11 cycles. A single record per CDR3 protein comes from TCRdb applying MiXCR to the 5' RACE reads. The sample shows some 760,000 distinct CDR3 sequences, roughly 25% of them seen only once. As regards this clonotype: The antigen is not known.

The CDR3 runs to 12 residues. V lost 6 bases, J lost 10 bases, and 1 base stayed unmatched. The V gene's germline CDR1 is MDHEN and CDR2 SYDVKM. The study's findings and limits: It was not known whether donors were CMV positive (a possible confounder of expanded clonotype changes). Naive T cell percentage showed a strong correlation with TCR beta diversity.

These sequences were also reported in another study, on T cells of mothers and their children. This second study notes: A few healthy Caucasian mothers, along with their six children, served as the donors.

The TCR sequence derives from a boy younger than 18 in good health. Specimen: blood. This sequence joins TRBV28 and TRBJ2-4; 12 nucleotides line up with TRBD2. The CDR3 bases are TGTGCCAGCAGAGGACTAGCGGGGATTCAGTACTTC. Translation: CASRGLAGIQYF.